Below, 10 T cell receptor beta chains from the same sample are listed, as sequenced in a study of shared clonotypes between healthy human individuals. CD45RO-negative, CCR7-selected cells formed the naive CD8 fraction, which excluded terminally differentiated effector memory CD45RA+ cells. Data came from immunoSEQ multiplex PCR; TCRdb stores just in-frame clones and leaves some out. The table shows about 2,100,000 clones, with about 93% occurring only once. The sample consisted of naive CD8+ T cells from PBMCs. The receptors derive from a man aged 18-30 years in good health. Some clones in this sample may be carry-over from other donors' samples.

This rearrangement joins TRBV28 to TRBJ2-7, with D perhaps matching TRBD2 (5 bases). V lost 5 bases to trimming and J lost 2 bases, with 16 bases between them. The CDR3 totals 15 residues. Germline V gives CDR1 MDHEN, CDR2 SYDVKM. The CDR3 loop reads CASSVVGEGAYEQYF. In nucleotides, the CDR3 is TGTGCCAGCAGTGTTGTGGGAGAGGGTGCCTACGAGCAGTACTTC.

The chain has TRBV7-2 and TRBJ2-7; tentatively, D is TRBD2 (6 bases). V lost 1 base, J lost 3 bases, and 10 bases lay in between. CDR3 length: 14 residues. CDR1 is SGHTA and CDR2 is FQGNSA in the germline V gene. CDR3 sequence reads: CASSLGSSDYEQYF. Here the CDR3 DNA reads TGTGCCAGCAGCTTAGGTTCTAGCGACTACGAGCAGTACTTC.

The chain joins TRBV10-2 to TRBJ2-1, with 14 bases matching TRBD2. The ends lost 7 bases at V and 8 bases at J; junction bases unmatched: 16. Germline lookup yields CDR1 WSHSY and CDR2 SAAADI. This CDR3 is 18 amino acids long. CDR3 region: CASTLTSGRALTIDEQFF. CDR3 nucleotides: TGCGCCAGCACCCTGACTAGCGGGAGGGCTTTAACAATCGATGAGCAGTTCTTC.

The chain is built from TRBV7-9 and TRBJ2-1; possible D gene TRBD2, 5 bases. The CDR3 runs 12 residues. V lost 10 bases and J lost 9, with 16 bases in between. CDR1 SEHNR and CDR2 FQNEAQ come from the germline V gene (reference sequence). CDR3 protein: CATPRASGEQFF. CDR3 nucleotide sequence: TGTGCCACCCCGCGGGCGAGTGGTGAGCAGTTCTTC. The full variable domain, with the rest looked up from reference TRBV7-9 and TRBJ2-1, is DTGVSQNPRHKITKRGQNVTFRCDPISEHNRLYWYRQTLGQGPEFLTYFQNEAQLEKSRLLSDRFSAERPKGSFSTLEIQRTEQGDSAMYLCATPRASGEQFFGPGTRLTVL.

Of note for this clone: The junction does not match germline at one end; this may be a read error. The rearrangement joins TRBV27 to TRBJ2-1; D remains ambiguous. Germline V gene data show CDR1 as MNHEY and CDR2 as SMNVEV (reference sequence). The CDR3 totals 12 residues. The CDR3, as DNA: TGTGCCAGCAGTTTCTCCGACAATGAGCAGTTCTTC. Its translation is CASSFSDNEQFF.

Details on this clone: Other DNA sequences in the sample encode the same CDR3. The CDR3 coding sequence is TGTGCCAGCAGTTACTCGGGTGGGGTGGTGTCCTACGAGCAGTACTTC. This codes for CASSYSGGVVSYEQYF. The gene calls are TRBV6-5 and TRBJ2-7, with D hard to call. The CDR3 extends over 16 amino acids. From germline, CDR1 is MNHEY and CDR2 SVGAGI. Between the trimmed V and J ends, which lost 0 bases and 1 base, there was a span of 13 bases.

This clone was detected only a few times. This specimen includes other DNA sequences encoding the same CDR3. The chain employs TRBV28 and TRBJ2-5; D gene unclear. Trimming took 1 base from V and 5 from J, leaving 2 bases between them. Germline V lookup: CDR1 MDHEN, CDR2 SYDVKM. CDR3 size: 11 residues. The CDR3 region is CASSLSETQYF. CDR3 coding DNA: TGTGCCAGCAGTTTATCGGAGACCCAGTACTTC.

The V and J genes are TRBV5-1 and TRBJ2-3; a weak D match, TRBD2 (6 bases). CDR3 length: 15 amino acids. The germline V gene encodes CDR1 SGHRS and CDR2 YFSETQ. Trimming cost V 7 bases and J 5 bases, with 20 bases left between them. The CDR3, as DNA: TGCGCCAGCCGCTACTCGGGAGAATTGGGAGATACGCAGTATTTT. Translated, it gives CASRYSGELGDTQYF.

CDR3 nucleotides: TGTGCCAGCAGCTCCTGGCTGGCCGTACCTGGAAACACCATATATTTT. Amino acids: CASSSWLAVPGNTIYF. This sequence joins TRBV7-2 and TRBJ1-3, with no clear D. The CDR3 spans 16 residues. Trimming removed 4 bases at V and 2 bases at J, with 15 bases between. The germline V gene encodes CDR1 SGHTA and CDR2 FQGNSA. The full variable domain, in which reference TRBV7-2 and TRBJ1-3 provide the parts outside the CDR3, is GAGVSQSPSNKVTEKGKDVELRCDPISGHTALYWYRQSLGQGLEFLIYFQGNSAPDKSGLPSDRFSAERTGGSVSTLTIQRTQQEDSAVYLCASSSWLAVPGNTIYFGEGSWLTVV.

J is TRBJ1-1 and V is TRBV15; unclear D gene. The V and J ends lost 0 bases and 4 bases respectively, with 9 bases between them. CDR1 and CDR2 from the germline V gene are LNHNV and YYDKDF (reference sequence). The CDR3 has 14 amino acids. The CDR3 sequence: CATSRDKGGTEAFF. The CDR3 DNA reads TGTGCCACCAGCAGAGATAAGGGCGGCACTGAAGCTTTCTTT.